This T cell receptor (beta chain) was found in a study of T cell responses to AZD1222 COVID-19 vaccine. Overall study findings and caveats: Within unmutated variant regions lay the reported targets of nearly half of spike-specific TCRs.

This clone was seen only a few times. What it recognizes is unknown. Libraries were prepared by immunoSEQ multiplex PCR; TCRdb keeps only in-frame clonotypes and omits some of them. The table lists about 170,000 clones, about 90% of them singletons. Trimming cost V 1 base and J 7 bases; bases outside gene matches: 3. The germline CDR1 and CDR2 sequences are MNHNS and SASEGT. The CDR3 sequence is 14 residues long. The receptor comes from an adult in good health. The sequenced sample was peripheral blood, obtained on day 0 of AZD1222 vaccination. The genes are TRBV6-1 and TRBJ1-2; 10 nucleotides line up with TRBD1. The CDR3 coding sequence is TGTGCCAGCAGTGAAGGACAGGGGGCGTTTGGCTACACCTTC. Translated, it gives CASSEGQGAFGYTF.